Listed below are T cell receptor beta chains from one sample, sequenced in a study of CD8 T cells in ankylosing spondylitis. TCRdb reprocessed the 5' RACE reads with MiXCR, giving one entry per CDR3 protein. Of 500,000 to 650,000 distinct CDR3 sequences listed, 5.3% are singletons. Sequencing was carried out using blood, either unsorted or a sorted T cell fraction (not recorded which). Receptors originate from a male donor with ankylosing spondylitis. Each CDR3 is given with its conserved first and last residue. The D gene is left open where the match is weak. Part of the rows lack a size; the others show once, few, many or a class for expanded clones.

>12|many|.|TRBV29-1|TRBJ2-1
CSVELRLDEQFF
TGCAGCGTTGAATTAAGGCTAGATGAGCAGTTCTTC
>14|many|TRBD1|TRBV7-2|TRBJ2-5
CASSLATGMETQYF
TGTGCCAGCAGCTTAGCGACAGGGATGGAGACCCAGTACTTC
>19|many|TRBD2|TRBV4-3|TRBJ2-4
CASSQWGLARDEAKNIQYF
TGCGCCAGCAGCCAATGGGGACTAGCGAGGGATGAGGCCAAAAACATTCAGTACTTC
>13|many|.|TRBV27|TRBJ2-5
CASSLKGWETQYF
TGTGCCAGCAGTTTAAAAGGGTGGGAGACCCAGTACTTC
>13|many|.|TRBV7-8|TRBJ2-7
CASSLNAVNEQYF
TGTGCCAGCAGCTTAAACGCAGTCAACGAGCAGTACTTC
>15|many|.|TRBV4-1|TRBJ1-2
CASSQGTKANYGYTF
TGCGCCAGCAGCCAAGGAACCAAGGCCAACTATGGCTACACCTTC
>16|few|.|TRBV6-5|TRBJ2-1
CASSYSRSGSYNEQFF
TGTGCCAGCAGTTACTCGAGATCGGGGTCCTACAATGAGCAGTTCTTC
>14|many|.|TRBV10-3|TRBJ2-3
CAISQTGRGDTQYF
TGTGCCATCAGCCAGACAGGGAGGGGAGATACGCAGTATTTT
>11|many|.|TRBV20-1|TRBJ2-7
CSAPRSYEQYF
TGCAGTGCGCCGCGGTCCTACGAGCAGTACTTC
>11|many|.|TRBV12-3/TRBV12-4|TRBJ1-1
CASSWGTEAFF
TGTGCCAGCAGTTGGGGAACTGAAGCTTTCTTT
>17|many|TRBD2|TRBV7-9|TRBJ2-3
CASSPPTSGSFPDTQYF
TGTGCCAGCAGCCCACCGACTAGCGGGAGTTTCCCAGATACGCAGTATTTT
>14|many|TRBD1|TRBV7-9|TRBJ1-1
CASRPDRARTEAFF
TGTGCCAGCAGGCCGGACAGGGCAAGGACTGAAGCTTTCTTT
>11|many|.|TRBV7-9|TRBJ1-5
CASGEGQPQHF
TGTGCCAGCGGGGAAGGTCAGCCCCAGCATTTT
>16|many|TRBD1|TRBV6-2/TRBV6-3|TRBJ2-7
CASRDNPGQGAREQYF
TGTGCCAGCAGAGACAACCCGGGACAGGGGGCCCGTGAGCAGTACTTC
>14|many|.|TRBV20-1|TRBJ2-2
CSARAAGWTGELFF
TGCAGTGCTAGAGCGGCAGGGTGGACCGGGGAGCTGTTTTTT
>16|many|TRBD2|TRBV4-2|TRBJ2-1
CASSQDLTSGYNEQFF
TGTGCCAGCAGCCAAGATTTGACTAGCGGCTACAATGAGCAGTTCTTC
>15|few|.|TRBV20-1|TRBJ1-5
CSARDSGRYDQPQHF
TGCAGTGCTAGAGATTCAGGAAGATACGATCAGCCCCAGCATTTT
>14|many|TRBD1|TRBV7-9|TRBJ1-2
CASSSRGGSGSYTF
TGTGCCAGCAGCTCAAGAGGGGGCTCCGGTAGCTACACCTTC
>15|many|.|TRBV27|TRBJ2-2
CASSPGTRASGELFF
TGTGCCAGCAGTCCCGGGACAAGGGCTTCCGGGGAGCTGTTTTTT
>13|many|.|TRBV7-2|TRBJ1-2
CASSLGRVGGYTF
TGTGCCAGCAGCTTAGGCCGTGTCGGTGGCTACACCTTC
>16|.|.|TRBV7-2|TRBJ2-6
CASSLVQGSGANVLTF
TGTGCCAGCAGCTTAGTACAGGGTTCCGGGGCCAACGTCCTGACTTTC
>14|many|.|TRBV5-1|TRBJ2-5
CASTGQNLQETQYF
TGCGCCAGCACCGGACAGAACCTACAAGAGACCCAGTACTTC
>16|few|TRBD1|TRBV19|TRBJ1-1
CASKGSDRGWNTEAFF
TGTGCCAGTAAAGGTTCGGACAGGGGCTGGAACACTGAAGCTTTCTTT
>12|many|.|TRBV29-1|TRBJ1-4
CSVVGGDEKLFF
TGCAGCGTTGTCGGAGGGGATGAAAAACTGTTTTTT
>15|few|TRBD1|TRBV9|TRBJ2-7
CASSAGTGAMDEQYF
TGTGCCAGCAGCGCAGGGACAGGGGCCATGGACGAGCAGTACTTC
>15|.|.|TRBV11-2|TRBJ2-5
CASSLVPHVLETQYF
TGTGCCAGCAGCTTAGTCCCCCACGTTCTTGAGACCCAGTACTTC
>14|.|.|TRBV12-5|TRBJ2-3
CASGLRSLGDTQYF
TGTGCTAGTGGTTTACGATCGCTCGGAGATACGCAGTATTTT
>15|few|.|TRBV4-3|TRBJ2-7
CASSQAERASYEQYF
TGCGCCAGCAGCCAAGCCGAGCGAGCGTCCTACGAGCAGTACTTC
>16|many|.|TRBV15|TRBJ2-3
CATSRSSGGSTDTQYF
TGTGCCACCAGCAGATCGTCTGGCGGGAGCACAGATACGCAGTATTTT
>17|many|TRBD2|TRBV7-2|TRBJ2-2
CASSFTLAGANTGELFF
TGTGCCAGCAGCTTCACGCTAGCGGGGGCGAACACCGGGGAGCTGTTTTTT
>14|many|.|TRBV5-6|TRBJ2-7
CASSLGSGPYEQYF
TGTGCCAGCAGCTTGGGTTCTGGCCCCTACGAGCAGTACTTC
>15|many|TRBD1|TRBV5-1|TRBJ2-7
CASSRGQVFSYEQYF
TGCGCCAGCAGCCGCGGACAGGTGTTCTCCTACGAGCAGTACTTC
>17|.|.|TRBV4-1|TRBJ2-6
CASSQVKGEAGANALTF
TGCGCCAGCAGCCAAGTCAAGGGGGAGGCAGGGGCCAACGCCCTGACTTTC
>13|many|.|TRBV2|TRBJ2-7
CASTRQAGYEQYF
TGTGCCAGCACTAGACAGGCCGGCTACGAGCAGTACTTC
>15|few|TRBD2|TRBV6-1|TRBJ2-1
CASSALAGGRNEQFF
TGTGCCAGCAGCGCGCTAGCGGGGGGAAGGAATGAGCAGTTCTTC
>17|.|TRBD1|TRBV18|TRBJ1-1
CASSPSGGGGWATEAFF
TGTGCCAGCTCCCCCTCAGGTGGAGGGGGCTGGGCCACTGAAGCTTTCTTT